In its sample, the clone carrying this T cell receptor beta chain was seen once. A much larger clone differs by one base, so this may be a read error. This record comes from a study of T cell responses to AZD1222 COVID-19 vaccine. Clones were sequenced by immunoSEQ multiplex PCR, and TCRdb holds only the in-frame ones, with some missing. The table has 55,000 to 75,000 clones, about four fifths seen once. Germline-derived CDR1 and CDR2 are SGHTA and FQGTGA. V dropped 3 bases and J dropped 4 bases, with 9 bases sitting between them. CDR3 length equals 14 residues. This receptor was taken from an adult in good health. This material consisted of peripheral blood, taken on day 0 of MenACWY control vaccination. The chain uses TRBV7-3 and TRBJ2-2; D might be TRBD1 (5 bases). The CDR3 region has the DNA TGTGCCAGCAGCTTGGGCAGGGCCACCGGGGAGCTGTTTTTT. As protein: CASSLGRATGELFF.